The 18 T cell receptor beta chains below all came from one sample that was sequenced in a study of CD8+CD57+ T cells in acquired aplastic anemia. TCR beta VDJ and CDR3 profiling used genomic DNA as template. TCRdb re-analysed the reads in MiXCR, keeping a single row per CDR3 protein. The table includes roughly 51,000 distinct CDR3 sequences, about 78% detected once. Sequencing input: sorted CD4+, CD8+, or CD8+CD57+ T cells (not recorded which) from PBMCs. Receptor source: a human donor in good health, serving as a control.

This chain joins TRBV19 and TRBJ1-6; D unclear. The germline CDR1 and CDR2 sequences are LNHDA and SQIVND (reference sequence). V lost 2 bases, J lost 6 bases, and 11 bases lay in between. The CDR3 totals 15 residues. CDR3 DNA: TGTGCCAGTAGTATACAGGCGTCCCCTAATTCACCCCTCCACTTT. Translating it yields CASSIQASPNSPLHF.

V gene TRBV5-1 combines with J gene TRBJ1-1; perhaps TRBD1 as D (5 bases). The CDR3 length is 14 residues. Germline CDR1 reads SGHRS; CDR2 reads YFSETQ. The V gene lost 2 bases and the J gene lost 4 bases, with 12 bases spanning the gap. The CDR3 sequence: CASSFGGEGTEAFF. CDR3 nucleotide sequence: TGCGCCAGCAGCTTTGGGGGGGAAGGCACTGAAGCTTTCTTT.

The J gene is TRBJ2-1, the V gene TRBV10-3; D remains ambiguous. CDR3 length equals 12 residues. V lost 5 bases, J lost 15 bases, and 17 bases lay in between. Germline loops: CDR1 ENHRY, CDR2 SYGVKD. CDR3 sequence: CAISFDKNLRFF. The CDR3 bases are TGTGCCATCAGTTTTGATAAGAACCTCAGGTTCTTC.

CDR3 sequence reads: CASTPTGGLVNSPLHF. The CDR3 DNA is TGTGCCAGCACCCCAACCGGGGGACTGGTTAATTCACCCCTCCACTTT. The rearrangement uses TRBV11-2 and TRBJ1-6; perhaps TRBD1 as D (5 bases). V gave up 7 bases and J gave up 6 bases, with 19 bases separating them. The CDR3 has 16 residues. The germline V gene encodes CDR1 SGHAT and CDR2 FQNNGV.

This clonotype has a single count. V and J are TRBV7-2 and TRBJ2-5; D uncertain. The V gene lost 1 base and the J gene lost 7 bases, with 7 bases spanning the gap. CDR3 length: 12 residues. CDR1 SGHTA and CDR2 FQGNSA come from the germline V gene. In DNA, the CDR3 is TGTGCCAGCAGCTTAGACGTGGGGACCCAGTACTTC. Protein: CASSLDVGTQYF.

This chain joins TRBV19 and TRBJ2-5; D remains unclear. V gave up 5 bases and J gave up 1 base, with 8 bases separating them. CDR1 LNHDA and CDR2 SQIVND come from the germline V gene (reference sequence). The CDR3 runs to 13 residues. CDR3 bases: TGTGCCAGTAGTTTCAGTCGCCAAGAGACCCAGTACTTC. Its protein is CASSFSRQETQYF. The whole variable domain, remainder taken from reference TRBV19 and TRBJ2-5, is DGGITQSPKYLFRKEGQNVTLSCEQNLNHDAMYWYRQDPGQGLRLIYYSQIVNDFQKGDIAEGYSVSREKKESFPLTVTSAQKNPTAFYLCASSFSRQETQYFGPGTRLLVL.

This chain links TRBV15 with TRBJ1-6; D is uncertain. This CDR3 spans 14 amino acids. Germline V gene data show CDR1 as LNHNV and CDR2 as YYDKDF (reference sequence). Trimming pared 3 bases from V and 7 bases from J, leaving 10 bases between. Here the CDR3 reads CATSSRKGNSPLHF. The CDR3 DNA is TGTGCCACCAGCAGTCGGAAGGGAAATTCACCCCTCCACTTT.

This chain links TRBV19 with TRBJ1-2; TRBD1 matches 8 bases. V lost 9 bases, J lost 4 bases, and 16 bases stayed unmatched. Germline V gene data show CDR1 as LNHDA and CDR2 as SQIVND (reference sequence). CDR3 size: 16 residues. DNA for the CDR3: TGTGCCAGCAATAGGGTTGAGGGACAGGCCTTCTATGGCTACACCTTC. Its protein is CASNRVEGQAFYGYTF.

This chain connects TRBV20-1 to TRBJ1-1; 7 nucleotides agree with TRBD1. J was trimmed by 6 bases and V by 5 bases; bases with no gene match: 9. The CDR3 is made up of 13 amino acids. Germline values: CDR1 DFQATT, CDR2 SNEGSKA (reference sequence). The CDR3 coding sequence is TGCAGTGCTCCATCCGGGAGGGGGCCTGAAGCTTTCTTT. It specifies CSAPSGRGPEAFF.

The chain uses TRBV25-1 and TRBJ1-5; D unclear. Germline loops: CDR1 MGHDK, CDR2 SYGVNS. Trimming removed 6 bases from V and 4 bases from J, with 16 bases in between. The CDR3 is made up of 15 amino acids. DNA for the CDR3: TGTGCCAGCAGCGTTGAGGGTAAGGTTAATCAGCCCCAGCATTTT. Protein sequence: CASSVEGKVNQPQHF.

CDR3 DNA sequence: TGCAGCGTTGGGGAGGGACAGAGCTATGGCTACACCTTC. It is translated as CSVGEGQSYGYTF. The rearrangement links TRBV29-1 to TRBJ1-2; 7 bases align to TRBD1. Germline V gives CDR1 SQVTM, CDR2 ANQGSEA. This CDR3 spans 13 amino acids. J was trimmed by 4 bases and V by 4 bases; bases with no gene match: 6.

This sequence joins TRBV10-3 and TRBJ2-7, with TRBD1 matching over 7 bases. The germline V gene encodes CDR1 ENHRY and CDR2 SYGVKD. There are 13 residues in the CDR3. Trimming cost V 10 bases and J 3 bases; bases outside gene matches: 9. The CDR3 DNA reads as TGTGCCACCAAACCCGGGACAGACTACGAGCAGTACTTC. Translation: CATKPGTDYEQYF.

The chain has TRBV29-1 and TRBJ1-2; D possibly corresponds to TRBD1 (5 bases). Trimming shortened V by 7 bases and J by 0 bases, and 12 bases separated the two germline ends. This CDR3 spans 13 amino acids. Germline V gives CDR1 SQVTM, CDR2 ANQGSEA. Written as DNA, the CDR3 is TGCAGCGCCACAACGGGGCCTAACTATGGCTACACCTTC. The encoded protein is CSATTGPNYGYTF.

By frequency in the sample, this clonotype is medium-sized. V usage is TRBV10-3 and J usage is TRBJ2-7; the D gene is possibly TRBD2 (6 bases). V dropped 3 bases and J dropped 5 bases, with 14 bases sitting between them. The CDR3 has 14 residues. From germline, CDR1 is ENHRY and CDR2 SYGVKD. This CDR3 is CAISEPGGDNEQYF. For the CDR3, the DNA is TGTGCCATCAGTGAACCCGGGGGAGACAACGAGCAGTACTTC.

Only a few counts were recorded for this clonotype. This chain joins TRBV9 and TRBJ1-2; a weak D match, TRBD1 (5 bases). Trimming stripped 2 bases from V and 7 bases from J, with 9 bases between. The CDR3 consists of 12 residues. Germline lookup yields CDR1 SGDLS and CDR2 YYNGEE. This CDR3 reads CASSVGTAGYTF. The CDR3 nucleotides read TGTGCCAGCAGCGTCGGGACTGCTGGCTACACCTTC.

This clonotype was counted at least ten times. The rearrangement joins TRBV5-1 to TRBJ2-3; a weak D match, TRBD2 (6 bases). Germline CDR1 and CDR2: SGHRS and YFSETQ. This CDR3 region has 16 residues. V was pared by 5 bases and J by 2 bases, with 18 bases between. The CDR3 bases are TGCGCCAGCAGTTGGGAGGTCGGCGGGATCACAGATACGCAGTATTTT. Translating gives CASSWEVGGITDTQYF.

About this clonotype itself: This CDR3 is missing its conserved last phenylalanine or tryptophan, likely due to a read error. The chain has TRBV15 and TRBJ2-5; D remains ambiguous. Per the germline V gene, CDR1 is LNHNV and CDR2 is YYDKDF (reference sequence). Trimming cost V 0 bases and J 5 bases, with 4 bases left between them. There are 12 residues in the CDR3. The DNA of the CDR3 is TGTGCCACCAGCAGAGACGTGGAGACCCAGTACCTC. This sequence encodes CATSRDVETQYL.

The gene calls are TRBV7-9 and TRBJ1-1; TRBD1 might be the D (5 bases). The CDR3 sequence is 15 residues long. Trimming pared 1 base from V and 5 bases from J, leaving 14 bases between. The germline CDR1 and CDR2 sequences are SEHNR and FQNEAQ (reference sequence). This CDR3 is CASSLEGLSRTEAFF. For the CDR3, the DNA is TGTGCCAGCAGCTTAGAGGGGCTTAGTAGGACTGAAGCTTTCTTT.